One and the same sample provided the 13 T cell receptor beta chains below, sequenced in a study of T-cell reconstitution after alpha-beta-depleted transplantation in children. Preparation of the TCRbeta library was carried out with unique molecular identifiers. Via MiXCR, TCRdb re-called the PCR reads, giving one row per CDR3 protein. The profile covers about 610,000 distinct CDR3 sequences, with 10% appearing a single time and approximately 4.1% taken by the ten largest. Sample: PBMCs from the stem cell graft donor, taken from the stem cell graft. Every receptor here comes from a human donor who donated a stem cell graft to a child with acute myeloid leukemia.

V gene TRBV5-1 combines with J gene TRBJ2-7; 9 positions match TRBD2. The CDR3 is 14 residues long. Losses at the gene ends were 5 bases for V and 0 bases for J; bases not matched to a gene: 3. Germline assignment: CDR1 SGHRS and CDR2 YFSETQ. This chain's CDR3 is CASRGLAASYEQYF. CDR3 coding DNA: TGCGCCAGCAGGGGACTAGCCGCCTCCTACGAGCAGTACTTC.

J is TRBJ1-1 and V is TRBV14; D uncertain. The CDR3 runs 12 residues. V lost 1 base and J 7 bases, leaving 7 bases between the germline ends. CDR1 SGHDN and CDR2 FVKESK come from the germline V gene. The DNA for the CDR3 is TGTGCCAGCAGCCAAGGGCCGGTTGAAGCTTTCTTT. It specifies CASSQGPVEAFF.

This clonotype was recorded a few times. The gene calls are TRBV7-2 and TRBJ2-4; 7 nucleotides match TRBD2. V trimming: 2 bases; J trimming: 7 bases; junction bases outside the gene matches: 5. Per germline, CDR1 SGHTA and CDR2 FQGNSA. The CDR3 length is 14 residues. This CDR3 reads CASSLRAGGNIQYF. CDR3 nucleotides: TGTGCCAGCAGCTTACGTGCCGGGGGGAACATTCAGTACTTC.

This clonotype appeared many times. The J gene is TRBJ1-5, the V gene TRBV12-3 or TRBV12-4, with TRBD1 matching 7 bases. The CDR3 loop spans 15 amino acids. The trim removed 6 bases at V and 2 bases at J, leaving 7 bases unmatched. The CDR3 spells CASRRNTGGNQPQHF. CDR3 DNA: TGTGCCAGCAGAAGGAACACAGGGGGCAATCAGCCCCAGCATTTT.

This clonotype appeared many times. The chain couples TRBV5-1 to TRBJ2-3; D may be TRBD1 (6 bases). The CDR3 spans 19 residues. Germline CDR1 is SGHRS and CDR2 is YFSETQ. Trimming cost V 4 bases and J 0 bases, with 24 bases left between them. The CDR3 loop is CASSHLLTGSPLSTDTQYF. CDR3 DNA: TGCGCCAGCAGCCATCTTCTGACAGGCTCCCCTCTTAGCACAGATACGCAGTATTTT.

The CDR3 loop is CASSQLGGADPTDTQYF. The DNA for the CDR3 is TGTGCCAGCAGCCAACTAGGGGGAGCGGATCCCACAGATACGCAGTATTTT. The chain has TRBV4-2 and TRBJ2-3; D perhaps matches TRBD1 (6 bases). The CDR3 covers 17 residues. V lost 2 bases and J 2 bases, leaving 17 bases between the germline ends. CDR1 and CDR2 from the germline V gene are LGHNA and YNFKEQ.

This clonotype was counted ten times or more. The chain joins TRBV28 to TRBJ2-5; tentative D call: TRBD1 (6 bases). In germline, CDR1 is MDHEN, CDR2 SYDVKM. This CDR3 is 14 amino acids long. Trimming removed 5 bases from V and 2 bases from J, with 12 bases in between. CDR3 loop: CASSGLQGQETQYF. The CDR3 DNA reads as TGTGCCAGCAGTGGGCTACAGGGTCAAGAGACCCAGTACTTC.

This sequence joins TRBV28 and TRBJ2-7; 7 bases fit TRBD2. Germline-derived CDR1 and CDR2 are MDHEN and SYDVKM. The length of the CDR3 is 13 residues. V lost 4 bases, J lost 7 bases, and 7 bases stayed unmatched. CDR3 sequence: CASSSGGRYEQYF. In nucleotides, the CDR3 is TGTGCCAGCAGTTCGGGCGGGAGATATGAGCAGTACTTC.

This clonotype has just a few counts. This chain uses TRBV4-3 with TRBJ1-1, with TRBD1 identical over 8 bases. The CDR3 has 15 residues. Trimming removed 1 base from V and 2 bases from J; junction bases left unmatched: 3. Germline values: CDR1 LGHNA, CDR2 YSLEER. The CDR3 reads CASSQVGTGNTEAFF. Here the CDR3 DNA reads TGCGCCAGCAGCCAAGTAGGGACAGGAAACACTGAAGCTTTCTTT.

This clonotype was counted only a few times. The V call is TRBV11-2, the J call TRBJ2-7; the match to TRBD2 covers 12 bases. This CDR3 region has 19 residues. Trimming removed 5 bases from V and 3 bases from J; junction bases left unmatched: 17. CDR1 is SGHAT, CDR2 FQNNGV, per germline. The CDR3 is CASSLTWATSGRPIYEQYF. The CDR3 region has the DNA TGTGCCAGCAGCCTCACATGGGCAACTAGCGGGAGGCCGATCTACGAGCAGTACTTC.

The chain employs TRBV30 and TRBJ2-2, with D hard to call. The CDR3 runs to 15 residues. Germline V gene data show CDR1 as GTSNPN and CDR2 as SVGIG (reference sequence). Trimming stripped 3 bases from V and 1 base from J, with 12 bases between. CDR3 sequence reads: CAWRWGNWNTGELFF. As DNA, the CDR3 is TGTGCCTGGAGATGGGGTAACTGGAACACCGGGGAGCTGTTTTTT.

This clonotype was detected a few times. The chain recombines TRBV5-1 with TRBJ2-2; unclear D gene. Germline V CDR1 and CDR2: SGHRS, YFSETQ. CDR3 length: 16 residues. Between the trimmed V and J ends, which lost 1 base and 1 base, there was a span of 11 bases. The CDR3, as DNA: TGCGCCAGCAGCTTGTCACTAACCTTGAACACCGGGGAGCTGTTTTTT. Encoded protein: CASSLSLTLNTGELFF.

This clonotype appeared a few times. The chain employs TRBV10-3 and TRBJ2-1; 9 bases agree with TRBD1. The CDR3 extends over 15 amino acids. Germline loops: CDR1 ENHRY, CDR2 SYGVKD. J gave up 5 bases and V 6 bases, and 8 bases lay outside the gene matches. CDR3 coding DNA: TGTGCCATCAGGCTCCGGGACAGGGACAACAATGAGCAGTTCTTC. It specifies CAIRLRDRDNNEQFF.